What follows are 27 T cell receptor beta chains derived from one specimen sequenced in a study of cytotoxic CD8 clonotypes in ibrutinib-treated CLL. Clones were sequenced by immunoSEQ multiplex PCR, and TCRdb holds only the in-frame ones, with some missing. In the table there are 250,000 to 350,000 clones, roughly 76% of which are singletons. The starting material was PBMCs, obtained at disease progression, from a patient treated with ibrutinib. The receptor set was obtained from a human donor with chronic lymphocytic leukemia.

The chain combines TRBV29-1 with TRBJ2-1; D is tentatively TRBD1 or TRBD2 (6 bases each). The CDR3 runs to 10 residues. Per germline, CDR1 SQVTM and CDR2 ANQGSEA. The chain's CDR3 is CTGGGQEQFF. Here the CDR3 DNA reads TGCACCGGAGGGGGGCAGGAGCAGTTCTTC.

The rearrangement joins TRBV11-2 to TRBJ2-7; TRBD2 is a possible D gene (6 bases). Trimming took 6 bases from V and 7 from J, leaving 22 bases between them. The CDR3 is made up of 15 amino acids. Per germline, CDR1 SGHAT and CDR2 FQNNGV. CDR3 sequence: CASRWVKGGTWEQYF. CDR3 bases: TGTGCCAGCAGATGGGTCAAGGGAGGAACTTGGGAGCAGTACTTC.

The CDR3 region is CASSFSGGTLNTEAFF. CDR3 sequence (DNA): TGCGCCAGCAGCTTCTCAGGAGGGACTTTGAACACTGAAGCTTTCTTT. V is TRBV5-1 and J is TRBJ1-1, with TRBD1 as a possible D gene (5 bases). The CDR3 totals 16 residues. The ends were cut back, 2 bases at V and 0 bases at J, with 14 bases in the middle. CDR1 SGHRS and CDR2 YFSETQ come from the germline V gene. The full variable domain, completed using reference TRBV5-1 and TRBJ1-1, is KAGVTQTPRYLIKTRGQQVTLSCSPISGHRSVSWYQQTPGQGLQFLFEYFSETQRNKGNFPGRFSGRQFSNSRSEMNVSTLELGDSALYLCASSFSGGTLNTEAFFGQGTRLTVV.

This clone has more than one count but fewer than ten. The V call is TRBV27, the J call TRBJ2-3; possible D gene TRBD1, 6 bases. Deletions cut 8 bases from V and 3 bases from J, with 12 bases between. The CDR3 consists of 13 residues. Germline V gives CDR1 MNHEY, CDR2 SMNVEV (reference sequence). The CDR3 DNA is TGTGCCAGCCGACCCACAGGGACAGATACGCAGTATTTT. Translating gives CASRPTGTDTQYF.

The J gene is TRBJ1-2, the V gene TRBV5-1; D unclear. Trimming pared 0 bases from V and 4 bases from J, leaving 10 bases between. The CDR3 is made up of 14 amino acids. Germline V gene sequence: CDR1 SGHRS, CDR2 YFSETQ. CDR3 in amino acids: CASSLAAETYGYTF. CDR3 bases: TGCGCCAGCAGCTTGGCCGCGGAAACCTATGGCTACACCTTC.

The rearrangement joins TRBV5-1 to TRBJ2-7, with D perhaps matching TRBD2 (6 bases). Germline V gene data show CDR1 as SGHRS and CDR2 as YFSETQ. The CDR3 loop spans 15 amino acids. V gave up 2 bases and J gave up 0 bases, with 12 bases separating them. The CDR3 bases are TGCGCCAGCAGCTTTGGGGGGAACCCCTCCTACGAGCAGTACTTC. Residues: CASSFGGNPSYEQYF.

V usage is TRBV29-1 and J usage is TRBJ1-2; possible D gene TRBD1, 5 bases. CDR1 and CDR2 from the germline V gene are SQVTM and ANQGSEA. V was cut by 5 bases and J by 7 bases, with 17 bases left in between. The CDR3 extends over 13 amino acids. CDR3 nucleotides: TGCAGCGTTCCTAGGATCGGGGGTAGTGGCTACACCTTC. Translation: CSVPRIGGSGYTF.

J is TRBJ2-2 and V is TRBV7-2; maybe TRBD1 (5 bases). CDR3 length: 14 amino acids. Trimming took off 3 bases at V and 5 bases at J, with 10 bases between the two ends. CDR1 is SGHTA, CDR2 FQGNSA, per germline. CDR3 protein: CASSFQGGTGELFF. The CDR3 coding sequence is TGTGCCAGCAGCTTCCAGGGTGGGACCGGGGAGCTGTTTTTT.

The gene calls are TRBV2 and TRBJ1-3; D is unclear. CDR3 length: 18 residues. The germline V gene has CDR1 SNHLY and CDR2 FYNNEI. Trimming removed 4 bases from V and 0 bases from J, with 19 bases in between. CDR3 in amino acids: CASSVPPKLSSSGNTIYF. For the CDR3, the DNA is TGTGCCAGCAGTGTGCCCCCGAAGCTAAGTAGCTCTGGAAACACCATATATTTT.

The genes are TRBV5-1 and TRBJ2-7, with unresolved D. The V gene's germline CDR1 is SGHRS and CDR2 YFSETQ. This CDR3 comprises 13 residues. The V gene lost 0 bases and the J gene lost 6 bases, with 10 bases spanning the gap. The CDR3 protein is CASSLASGGEQYF. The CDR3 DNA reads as TGCGCCAGCAGCTTGGCCTCAGGTGGCGAGCAGTACTTC. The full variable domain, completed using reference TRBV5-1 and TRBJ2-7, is KAGVTQTPRYLIKTRGQQVTLSCSPISGHRSVSWYQQTPGQGLQFLFEYFSETQRNKGNFPGRFSGRQFSNSRSEMNVSTLELGDSALYLCASSLASGGEQYFGPGTRLTVT.

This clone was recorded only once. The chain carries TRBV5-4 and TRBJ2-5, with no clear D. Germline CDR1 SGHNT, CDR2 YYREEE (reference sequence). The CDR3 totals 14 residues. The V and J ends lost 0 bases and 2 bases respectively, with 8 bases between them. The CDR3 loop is CASSLVGVQETQYF. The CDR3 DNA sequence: TGTGCCAGCAGCTTGGTTGGGGTTCAAGAGACCCAGTACTTC.

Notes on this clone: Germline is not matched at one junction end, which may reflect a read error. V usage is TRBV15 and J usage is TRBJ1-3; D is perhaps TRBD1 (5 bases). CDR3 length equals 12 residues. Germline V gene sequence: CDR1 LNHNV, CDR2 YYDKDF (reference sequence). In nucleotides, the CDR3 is TGTGCCACCAGCGCCGATGGGGCGGGTGTCCATTTT. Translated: CATSADGAGVHF.

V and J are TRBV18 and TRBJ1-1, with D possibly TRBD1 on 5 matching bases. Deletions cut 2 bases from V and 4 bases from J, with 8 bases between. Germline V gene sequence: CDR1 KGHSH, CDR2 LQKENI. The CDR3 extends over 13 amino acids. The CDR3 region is CASSPGRATEAFF. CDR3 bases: TGTGCCAGCTCACCAGGCAGGGCCACTGAAGCTTTCTTT.

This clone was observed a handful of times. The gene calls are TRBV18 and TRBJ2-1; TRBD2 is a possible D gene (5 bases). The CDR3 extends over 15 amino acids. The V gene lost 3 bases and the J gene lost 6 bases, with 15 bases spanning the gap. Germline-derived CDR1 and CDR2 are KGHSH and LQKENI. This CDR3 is CASSPITPGFNEQFF. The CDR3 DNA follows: TGTGCCAGCTCACCGATCACACCGGGGTTCAATGAGCAGTTCTTC.

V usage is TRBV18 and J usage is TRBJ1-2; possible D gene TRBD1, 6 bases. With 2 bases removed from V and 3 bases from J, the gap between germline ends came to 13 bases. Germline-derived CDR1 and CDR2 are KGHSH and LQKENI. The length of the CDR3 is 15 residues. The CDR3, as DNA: TGTGCCAGCTCACCAATCCGACAGGCGTACTATGGCTACACCTTC. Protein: CASSPIRQAYYGYTF.

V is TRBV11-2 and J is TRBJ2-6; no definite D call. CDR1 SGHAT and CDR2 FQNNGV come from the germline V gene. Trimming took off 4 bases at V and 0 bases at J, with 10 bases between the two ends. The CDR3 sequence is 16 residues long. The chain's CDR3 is CASSSRPSSGANVLTF. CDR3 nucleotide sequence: TGTGCCAGCAGCTCCCGCCCGTCCTCTGGGGCCAACGTCCTGACTTTC.

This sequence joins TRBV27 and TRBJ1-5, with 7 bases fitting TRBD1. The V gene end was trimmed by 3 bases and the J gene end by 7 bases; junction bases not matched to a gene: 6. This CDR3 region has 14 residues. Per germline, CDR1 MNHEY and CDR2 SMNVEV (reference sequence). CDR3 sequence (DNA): TGTGCCAGCAGTTTCCGCAGGGGGTGGCAGCCCCAGCATTTT. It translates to CASSFRRGWQPQHF.

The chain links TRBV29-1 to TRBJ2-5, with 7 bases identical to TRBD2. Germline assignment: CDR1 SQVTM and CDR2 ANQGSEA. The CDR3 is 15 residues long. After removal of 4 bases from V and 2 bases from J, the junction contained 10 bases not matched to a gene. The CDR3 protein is CSVVQAGRRQETQYF. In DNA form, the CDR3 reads TGCAGCGTTGTTCAAGCGGGAAGGAGACAAGAGACCCAGTACTTC.

CDR3 in amino acids: CASSNLGFADTQYF. The CDR3 region has the DNA TGTGCCAGCAGCAACCTAGGGTTCGCAGATACGCAGTATTTT. The rearrangement links TRBV21-1 to TRBJ2-3. TRBV21-1 is designated a pseudogene. The CDR3 is 14 amino acids.

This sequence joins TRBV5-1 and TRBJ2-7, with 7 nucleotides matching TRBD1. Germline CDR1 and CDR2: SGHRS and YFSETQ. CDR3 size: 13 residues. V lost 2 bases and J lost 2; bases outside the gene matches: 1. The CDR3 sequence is CASSFTGAYEQYF. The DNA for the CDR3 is TGCGCCAGCAGCTTCACAGGGGCCTACGAGCAGTACTTC.

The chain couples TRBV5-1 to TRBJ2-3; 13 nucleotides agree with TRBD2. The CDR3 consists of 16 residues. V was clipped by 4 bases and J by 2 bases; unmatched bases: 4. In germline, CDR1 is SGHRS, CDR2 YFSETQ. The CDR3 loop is CASSPTSGRFTDTQYF. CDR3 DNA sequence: TGCGCCAGCAGCCCGACTAGCGGGAGGTTCACAGATACGCAGTATTTT.

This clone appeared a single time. This CDR3 is CASSTNYDNEQYF. As DNA, the CDR3 is TGTGCCAGTAGCACCAATTACGACAACGAGCAGTACTTC. This sequence joins TRBV19 and TRBJ2-7; D is ambiguous. The CDR3 totals 13 residues. CDR1 is LNHDA, CDR2 SQIVND, per germline (reference sequence). Trimming took 6 bases from V and 5 from J, leaving 14 bases between them.

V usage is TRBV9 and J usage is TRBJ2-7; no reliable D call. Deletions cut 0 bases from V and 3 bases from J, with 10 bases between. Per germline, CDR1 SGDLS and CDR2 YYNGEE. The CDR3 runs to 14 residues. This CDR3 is CASSVDPLGYEQYF. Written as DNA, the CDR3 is TGTGCCAGCAGCGTAGACCCTTTAGGCTACGAGCAGTACTTC.

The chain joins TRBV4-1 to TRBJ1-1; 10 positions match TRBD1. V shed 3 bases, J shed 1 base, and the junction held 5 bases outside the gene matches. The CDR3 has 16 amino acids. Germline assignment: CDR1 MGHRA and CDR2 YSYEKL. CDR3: CASSHGTGAQNTEAFF. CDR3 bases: TGCGCCAGCAGCCACGGGACAGGGGCCCAGAACACTGAAGCTTTCTTT.

CDR3 nucleotide sequence: TGTGCCAGCAGCCCACATGGACAGATCTCCTACAATGAGCAGTTCTTC. It codes for CASSPHGQISYNEQFF. The chain couples TRBV11-3 to TRBJ2-1; D may be TRBD1 (6 bases). Trimming cost V 5 bases and J 0 bases, with 14 bases left between them. The CDR3 runs to 16 residues. In germline, CDR1 is SGHNT, CDR2 YENEEA.

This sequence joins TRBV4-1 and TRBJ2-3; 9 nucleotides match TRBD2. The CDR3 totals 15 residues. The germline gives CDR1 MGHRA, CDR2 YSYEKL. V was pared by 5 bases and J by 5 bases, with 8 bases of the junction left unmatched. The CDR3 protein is CASSTRTSVEDTQYF. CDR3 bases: TGCGCCAGCAGCACAAGGACTAGCGTCGAAGATACGCAGTATTTT.

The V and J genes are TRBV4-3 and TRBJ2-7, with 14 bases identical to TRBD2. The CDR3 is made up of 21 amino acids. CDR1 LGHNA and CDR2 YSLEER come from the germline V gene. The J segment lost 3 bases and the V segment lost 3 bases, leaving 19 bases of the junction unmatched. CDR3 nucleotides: TGCGCCAGCAGCCAGATCTGGCCCCTGGGGACTAGCGGGAGACGTGGCTACGAGCAGTACTTC. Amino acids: CASSQIWPLGTSGRRGYEQYF.